This TCR beta chain is drawn from a study of shared clonotypes between healthy human individuals. The study, taken as a whole, reports: A limitation of the genetic and exposure-history diversity represented arose from few donors.

On this clone: The antigen is not known.

As defined, naive CD8 cells were CD45RO-negative and positively selected for CCR7, with terminally differentiated effector memory CD45RA+ cells excluded. Original processing notes: Filtering of immunoSEQ junctional sequences could not match full-length read filtering. Profiled with immunoSEQ multiplex PCR; TCRdb holds only in-frame clones, not every one. D and trimming were read from the DNA, whereas the V and J calls and clone size are those reported in that table. The table has hundreds of thousands of clones, approximately 96% seen once. The CDR3 sequence is 15 residues long. V gave up 3 bases and J gave up 3 bases, with 11 bases separating them. Germline lookup yields CDR1 MDHEN and CDR2 SYDVKM.

Sequenced input: naive CD8+ T cells sorted from blood. The chain employs TRBV28 and TRBJ1-4; no definite D call. This TCR came from a woman aged 25 to 45 in good health. As DNA, the CDR3 is TGTGCCAGCAGTTTGATAGGGCAGCCTAATGAAAAACTGTTTTTT. Residues: CASSLIGQPNEKLFF.